This is a list of T cell receptor beta chains from one sample in a study of a mutant IDH1 vaccine in newly diagnosed glioma. These receptors' antigens are unknown. Generated by immunoSEQ multiplex PCR, the TCRdb table keeps only in-frame clones and is missing some. The data hold roughly 120,000 clones, with over 75% observed a single time. Sample: PBMCs, taken from a glioma patient whose treatment included an IDH1 peptide vaccine. All receptors come from a man in his forties or fifties with glioma. CDR3s include the opening cysteine and the closing phenylalanine or tryptophan. Each record gives: clone size, V gene, J gene, D gene, CDR3 protein, CDR3 DNA. A D gene is named only where the DNA matches it firmly. Size is stated for part of the rows, as once, few or many counts, or as a class when the clone is expanded.

>NA|TRBV7-8|TRBJ1-2|NA
CASSLAVPGYTF
TGTGCCAGCAGCTTAGCGGTCCCTGGCTACACCTTC
>NA|TRBV7-9|TRBJ2-7|TRBD1
CAGGQGWEQYF
TGTGCCGGGGGACAGGGCTGGGAGCAGTACTTC
>NA|TRBV6-1|TRBJ2-7|NA
CASSEADPGEQYF
TGTGCCAGCAGTGAAGCGGACCCGGGCGAGCAGTACTTC
>few|TRBV7-2|TRBJ1-4|NA
CASRSRGVTNEKLFF
TGTGCCAGCAGAAGCCGGGGGGTAACTAATGAAAAACTGTTTTTT
>few|TRBV7-4|TRBJ1-5|TRBD1
CASSPWTGGIDNQPQHF
TGTGCCAGCAGCCCCTGGACAGGGGGCATCGACAATCAGCCCCAGCATTTT
>NA|TRBV7-9|TRBJ2-3|NA
CASSHRTPSATDTQYF
TGTGCCAGCAGCCATCGGACTCCCTCCGCCACAGATACGCAGTATTTT
>NA|TRBV6-1|TRBJ1-5|NA
CASSGTPYSNQPQHF
TGTGCCAGCAGTGGGACACCTTATAGCAATCAGCCCCAGCATTTT
>NA|TRBV11-3|TRBJ2-1|NA
CASSLRRASYNEQFF
TGTGCCAGCAGCTTACGTCGGGCGTCCTACAATGAGCAGTTCTTC
>NA|TRBV7-2|TRBJ1-3|NA
CASSPGLSGNTIYF
TGTGCCAGCAGCCCAGGGTTATCTGGAAACACCATATATTTT
>NA|TRBV18|TRBJ2-7|NA
CASSAGSREQYF
TGTGCCAGCTCGGCAGGATCGAGGGAGCAGTACTTC
>few|TRBV4-3|TRBJ1-5|NA
CASSRQFYSNQPQHF
TGCGCCAGCAGCCGACAGTTTTATAGCAATCAGCCCCAGCATTTT
>NA|TRBV27|TRBJ2-7|NA
CASSLGALVGYEQYF
TGTGCCAGCAGTTTAGGAGCCCTGGTGGGGTACGAGCAGTACTTC
>NA|TRBV2|TRBJ1-5|TRBD1
CASRPTGVSNQPQHF
TGTGCCAGCAGACCCACAGGGGTTAGCAATCAGCCCCAGCATTTT
>NA|TRBV27|TRBJ2-3|NA
CASSLLGESPDTQYF
TGTGCCAGCAGTTTATTAGGTGAATCCCCAGATACGCAGTATTTT
>few|TRBV19|TRBJ2-1|NA
CASTLAKTGYNEQFF
TGTGCCAGTACCCTCGCCAAAACAGGTTACAATGAGCAGTTCTTC
>NA|TRBV19|TRBJ1-5|NA
CASSINRVGIGNQPQHF
TGTGCCAGTAGTATAAATAGGGTTGGAATCGGCAATCAGCCCCAGCATTTT
>NA|TRBV28|TRBJ2-2|NA
CASRTYPQTGELFF
TGTGCCAGCAGGACCTACCCACAGACCGGGGAGCTGTTTTTT
>NA|TRBV2|TRBJ1-5|NA
CASRLRATQPQHF
TGTGCCAGCAGACTCCGGGCGACCCAGCCCCAGCATTTT
>NA|TRBV15|TRBJ2-3|NA
CATSRDRETDTQYF
TGTGCCACCAGCAGAGATCGAGAGACAGATACGCAGTATTTT
>NA|TRBV30|TRBJ1-4|NA
CAWSNPGQLRAKLFF
TGTGCCTGGAGTAACCCCGGACAGTTGAGGGCAAAACTGTTTTTT
>NA|TRBV7-8|TRBJ2-3|NA
CASSLAGAGGDTQYF
TGTGCCAGCAGCTTAGCTGGAGCCGGGGGAGATACGCAGTATTTT
>NA|TRBV6-5|TRBJ2-7|TRBD1
CASTRQGIGEQYF
TGTGCCAGCACCAGACAGGGGATTGGGGAGCAGTACTTC
>NA|TRBV13|TRBJ1-1|NA
CASSLAGFTEAFF
TGTGCCAGCAGCTTGGCGGGCTTCACTGAAGCTTTCTTT
>NA|TRBV25-1|TRBJ2-2|TRBD2
CASSDTSGSRTGELFF
TGTGCCAGCAGTGACACTAGCGGGAGCCGAACCGGGGAGCTGTTTTTT
>NA|TRBV27|TRBJ2-7|TRBD1
CASSLSRTGKDEQYF
TGTGCCAGCAGTTTATCCAGGACAGGGAAAGACGAGCAGTACTTC
>NA|TRBV7-2|TRBJ2-1|TRBD2
CASSLVPGLAGGIEQFF
TGTGCCAGCAGCTTAGTACCGGGACTAGCGGGGGGGATTGAGCAGTTCTTC
>NA|TRBV2|TRBJ2-2|TRBD1
CASSVQGAIGELFF
TGTGCCAGCAGCGTTCAGGGGGCGATCGGGGAGCTGTTTTTT
>few|TRBV11-2|TRBJ2-3|NA
CASSLEWGTDTQYF
TGTGCCAGCAGCTTAGAGTGGGGCACAGATACGCAGTATTTT
>few|TRBV5-1|TRBJ2-2|TRBD1
CASSLGQGGSAGELFF
TGCGCCAGCAGCCTAGGACAGGGTGGCAGCGCCGGGGAGCTGTTTTTT
>NA|TRBV27|TRBJ2-7|NA
CASSLSMTGWDEQYF
TGTGCCAGCAGTTTATCGATGACCGGGTGGGACGAGCAGTACTTC
>NA|TRBV7-2|TRBJ2-1|NA
CASSLLYEQFF
TGTGCCAGCAGCCTCCTATACGAGCAGTTCTTC
>NA|TRBV5-1|TRBJ2-1|NA
CASSVGPYNEQFF
TGCGCCAGCAGCGTCGGACCCTACAATGAGCAGTTCTTC
>NA|TRBV7-9|TRBJ2-5|NA
CASSWRPQETQYF
TGTGCCAGCAGCTGGCGCCCACAAGAGACCCAGTACTTC
>NA|TRBV5-1|TRBJ2-3|TRBD2
CASSPGLAGVTSTDTQYF
TGCGCCAGCAGCCCGGGACTAGCGGGGGTTACTAGCACAGATACGCAGTATTTT
>once|TRBV29-1|TRBJ2-5|TRBD1
CSAGQGLETQYF
TGCAGCGCAGGACAGGGTTTGGAGACCCAGTACTTC
>NA|TRBV10-3|TRBJ1-2|NA
CAISVGGAREGSGYYGYTF
TGTGCCATCAGTGTAGGAGGGGCGCGAGAGGGATCGGGCTACTATGGCTACACCTTC
>NA|TRBV27|TRBJ1-2|TRBD1
CASSLRRTGANYGYTF
TGTGCCAGCAGTTTGCGACGGACAGGTGCCAACTATGGCTACACCTTC
>NA|TRBV11-2|TRBJ1-5|NA
CASSQDRTGGAQHF
TGTGCCAGCAGCCAGGATAGAACGGGGGGAGCCCAGCATTTT
>NA|TRBV5-4|TRBJ2-1|TRBD2
CASSSQREPNEQFF
TGTGCCAGCAGCTCTCAGCGGGAGCCAAATGAGCAGTTCTTC
>NA|TRBV7-9|TRBJ1-2|TRBD1
CASSSLRDRVLANYGYTF
TGTGCCAGCAGCTCCCTCCGGGACAGGGTCCTAGCTAACTATGGCTACACCTTC
>NA|TRBV7-2|TRBJ1-2|NA
CASSLAEGGRGYTF
TGTGCCAGCAGCTTAGCGGAGGGAGGACGGGGCTACACCTTC
>NA|TRBV5-4|TRBJ2-5|NA
CASSLGASGFGAQETQYF
TGTGCCAGCAGCTTGGGGGCGTCGGGGTTTGGAGCCCAAGAGACCCAGTACTTC
>NA|TRBV6-5|TRBJ2-7|TRBD1
CASSWNQGERLYEQYF
TGTGCCAGCAGTTGGAACCAGGGGGAGCGTCTCTACGAGCAGTACTTC
>NA|TRBV7-2|TRBJ2-6|NA
CASSSPRGANVLTF
TGTGCCAGCAGCTCCCCTCGGGGGGCCAACGTCCTGACTTTC
>NA|TRBV5-8|TRBJ1-5|NA
CASIIGTLRSNQPQHF
TGTGCCAGCATTATAGGGACCCTCCGATCCAATCAGCCCCAGCATTTT